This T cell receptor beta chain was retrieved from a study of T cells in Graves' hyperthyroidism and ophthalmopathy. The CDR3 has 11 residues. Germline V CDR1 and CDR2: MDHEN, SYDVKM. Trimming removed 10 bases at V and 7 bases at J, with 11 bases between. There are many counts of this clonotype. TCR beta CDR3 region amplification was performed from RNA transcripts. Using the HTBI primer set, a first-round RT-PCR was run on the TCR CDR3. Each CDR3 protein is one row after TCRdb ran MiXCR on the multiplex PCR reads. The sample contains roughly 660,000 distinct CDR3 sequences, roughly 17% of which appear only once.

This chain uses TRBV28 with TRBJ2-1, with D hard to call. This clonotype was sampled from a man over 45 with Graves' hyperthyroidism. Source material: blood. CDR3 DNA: TGTGCCACCGGCTCCGAAAATGAGCAGTTCTTC. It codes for CATGSENEQFF.